This T cell receptor (beta chain) was identified in a study of blood T cell repertoires in COVID-19. Study context: The United States, Italy and Spain provided the acute and convalescent COVID-19 samples. T cells, B-cell-depleted T cells, or PBMCs provided the cDNA or gDNA that served as material.

Per the original methods: Quantification of nucleated cells was approximated via reference gene primer amplification. TCRdb's table, derived via immunoSEQ multiplex PCR, lists solely in-frame clones and lacks some. The V and J calls and clone size come from that table; D and trimming were worked out from the DNA. The sample yields approximately 240,000 clones, around nine tenths seen once. This CDR3 contains 14 residues. Trimming removed 6 bases at V and 6 bases at J, with 19 bases between. Germline CDR1 reads SQVTM; CDR2 reads ANQGSEA. The sequence was obtained from a woman aged 40 to 50 who had recovered from COVID-19. The sample was peripheral blood. The chain carries TRBV29-1 and TRBJ2-3; D may be TRBD2 (6 bases). Here the CDR3 DNA reads TGCAGCGTAGCCGGGACTCTGGAGGAGGATACGCAGTATTTT. Encoded protein: CSVAGTLEEDTQYF.